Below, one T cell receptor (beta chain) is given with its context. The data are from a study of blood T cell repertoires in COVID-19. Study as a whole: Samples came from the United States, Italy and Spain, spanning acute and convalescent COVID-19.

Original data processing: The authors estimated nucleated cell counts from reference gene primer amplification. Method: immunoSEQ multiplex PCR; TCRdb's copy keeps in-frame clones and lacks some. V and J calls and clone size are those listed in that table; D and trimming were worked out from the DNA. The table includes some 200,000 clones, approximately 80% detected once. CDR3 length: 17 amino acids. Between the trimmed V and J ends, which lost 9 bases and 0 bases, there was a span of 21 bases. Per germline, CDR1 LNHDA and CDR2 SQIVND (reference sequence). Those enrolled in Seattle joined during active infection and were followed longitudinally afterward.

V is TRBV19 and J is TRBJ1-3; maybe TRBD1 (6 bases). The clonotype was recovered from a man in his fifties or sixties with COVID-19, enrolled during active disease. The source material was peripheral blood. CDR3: CASHPPDRSSSGNTIYF. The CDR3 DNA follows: TGTGCCAGCCACCCTCCGGACAGATCGAGCTCTGGAAACACCATATATTTT.